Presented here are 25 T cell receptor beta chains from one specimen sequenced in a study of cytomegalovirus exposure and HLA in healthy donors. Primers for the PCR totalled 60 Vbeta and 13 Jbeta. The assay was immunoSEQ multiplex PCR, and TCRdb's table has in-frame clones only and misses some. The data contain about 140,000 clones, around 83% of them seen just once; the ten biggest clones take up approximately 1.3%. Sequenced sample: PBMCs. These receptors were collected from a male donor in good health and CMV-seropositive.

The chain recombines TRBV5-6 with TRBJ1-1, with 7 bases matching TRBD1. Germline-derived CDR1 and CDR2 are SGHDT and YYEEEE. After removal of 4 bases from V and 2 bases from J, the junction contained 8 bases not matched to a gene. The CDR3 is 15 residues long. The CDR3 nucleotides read TGTGCCAGCAGCAACAACAGGGGCGCAAACACTGAAGCTTTCTTT. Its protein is CASSNNRGANTEAFF.

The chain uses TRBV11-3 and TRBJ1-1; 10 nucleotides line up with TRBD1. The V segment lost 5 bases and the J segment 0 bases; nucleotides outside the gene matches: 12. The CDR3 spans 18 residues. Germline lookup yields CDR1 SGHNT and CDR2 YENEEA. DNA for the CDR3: TGTGCCAGCAGCACCGACCGGGACAGGGGTAACATGAACACTGAAGCTTTCTTT. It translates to CASSTDRDRGNMNTEAFF.

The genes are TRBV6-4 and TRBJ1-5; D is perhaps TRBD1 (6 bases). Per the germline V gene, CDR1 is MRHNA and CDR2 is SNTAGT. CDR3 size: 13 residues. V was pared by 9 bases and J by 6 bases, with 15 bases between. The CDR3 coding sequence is TGTGCCAGGAGTCTACAGGGTTGTCAGCCCCAGCATTTT. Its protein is CARSLQGCQPQHF.

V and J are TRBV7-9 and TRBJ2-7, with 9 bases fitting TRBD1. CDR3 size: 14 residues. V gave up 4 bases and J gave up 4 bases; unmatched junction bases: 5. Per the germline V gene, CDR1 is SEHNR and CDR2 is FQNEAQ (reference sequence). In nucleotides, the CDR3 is TGTGCCAGCAGCTCCCGGGACAGGGAGTACGAGCAGTACTTC. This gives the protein CASSSRDREYEQYF.

The CDR3 DNA is TGTGCCAGCTCACCAGGACTAGTCTGGGAGCAGTACTTC. Its translation: CASSPGLVWEQYF. The rearrangement joins TRBV18 to TRBJ2-7; 7 bases line up with TRBD2. The J segment lost 7 bases and the V segment lost 2 bases, leaving 5 bases of the junction unmatched. Germline CDR1 KGHSH, CDR2 LQKENI. CDR3 length: 13 residues.

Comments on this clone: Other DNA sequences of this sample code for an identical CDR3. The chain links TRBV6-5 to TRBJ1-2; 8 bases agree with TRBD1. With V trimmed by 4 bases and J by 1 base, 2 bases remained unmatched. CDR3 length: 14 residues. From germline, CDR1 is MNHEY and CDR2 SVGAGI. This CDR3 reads CASSSDRGNYGYTF. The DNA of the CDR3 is TGTGCCAGCAGTTCCGACAGGGGTAACTATGGCTACACCTTC.

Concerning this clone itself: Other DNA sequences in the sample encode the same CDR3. CDR3 in DNA: TGTGCCAGCAGTGAGGAGTCAGACTACTATGGCTACACCTTC. This codes for CASSEESDYYGYTF. The rearrangement uses TRBV6-1 and TRBJ1-2; D unresolved. Trimming removed 3 bases from V and 3 bases from J, with 11 bases in between. In germline, CDR1 is MNHNS, CDR2 SASEGT. The CDR3 is 14 residues long.

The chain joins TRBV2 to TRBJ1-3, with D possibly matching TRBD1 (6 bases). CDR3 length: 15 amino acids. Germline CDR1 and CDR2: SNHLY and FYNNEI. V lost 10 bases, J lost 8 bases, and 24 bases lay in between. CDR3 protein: CATSIGGVRVDTIYF. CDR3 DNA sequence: TGTGCCACCTCAATAGGGGGAGTCCGGGTTGACACCATATATTTT.

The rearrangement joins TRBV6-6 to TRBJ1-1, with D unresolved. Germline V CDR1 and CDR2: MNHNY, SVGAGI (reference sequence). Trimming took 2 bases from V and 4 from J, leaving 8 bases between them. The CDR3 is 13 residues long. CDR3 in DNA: TGTGCCAGCAGTTACGAGTCGAGCACTGAAGCTTTCTTT. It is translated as CASSYESSTEAFF.

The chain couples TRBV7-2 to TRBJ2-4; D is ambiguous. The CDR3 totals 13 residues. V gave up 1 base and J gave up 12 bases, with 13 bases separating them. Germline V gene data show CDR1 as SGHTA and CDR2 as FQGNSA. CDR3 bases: TGTGCCAGCAGCTTAGGTGTTATTGAGTCTCAGTACTTC. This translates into CASSLGVIESQYF. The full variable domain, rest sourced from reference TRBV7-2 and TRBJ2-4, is GAGVSQSPSNKVTEKGKDVELRCDPISGHTALYWYRQSLGQGLEFLIYFQGNSAPDKSGLPSDRFSAERTGGSVSTLTIQRTQQEDSAVYLCASSLGVIESQYFGAGTRLSVL.

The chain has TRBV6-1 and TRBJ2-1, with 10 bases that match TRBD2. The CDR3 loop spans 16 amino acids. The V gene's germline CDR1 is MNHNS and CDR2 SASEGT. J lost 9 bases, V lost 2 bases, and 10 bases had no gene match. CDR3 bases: TGTGCCAGCAGTGAACTCAGCGGGGGGGCGAAAAGTGAGCAGTTCTTC. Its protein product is CASSELSGGAKSEQFF.

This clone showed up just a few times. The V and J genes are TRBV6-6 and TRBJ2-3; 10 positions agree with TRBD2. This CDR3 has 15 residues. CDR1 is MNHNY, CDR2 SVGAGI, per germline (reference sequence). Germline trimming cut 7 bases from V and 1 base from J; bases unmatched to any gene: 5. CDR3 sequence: CASNYGLAGTDTQYF. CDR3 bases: TGTGCCAGCAACTACGGACTAGCGGGCACAGATACGCAGTATTTT.

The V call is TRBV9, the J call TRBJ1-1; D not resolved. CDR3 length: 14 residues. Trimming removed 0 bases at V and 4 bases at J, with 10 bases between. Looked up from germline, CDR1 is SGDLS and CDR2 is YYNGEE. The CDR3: CASSVVAGSTEAFF. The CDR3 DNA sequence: TGTGCCAGCAGCGTAGTAGCGGGCTCCACTGAAGCTTTCTTT.

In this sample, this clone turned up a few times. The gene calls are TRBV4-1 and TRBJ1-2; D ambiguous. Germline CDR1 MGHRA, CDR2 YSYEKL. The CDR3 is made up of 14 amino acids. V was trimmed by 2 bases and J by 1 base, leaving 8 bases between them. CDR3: CASSQSPSNYGYTF. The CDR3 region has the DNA TGCGCCAGCAGCCAAAGCCCGAGTAACTATGGCTACACCTTC.

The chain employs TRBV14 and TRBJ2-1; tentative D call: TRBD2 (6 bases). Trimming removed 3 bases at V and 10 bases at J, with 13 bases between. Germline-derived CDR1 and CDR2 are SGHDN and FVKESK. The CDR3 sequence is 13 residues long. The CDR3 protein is CASSQRDSVEQFF. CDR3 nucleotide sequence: TGTGCCAGCAGCCAGCGGGATTCAGTCGAGCAGTTCTTC.

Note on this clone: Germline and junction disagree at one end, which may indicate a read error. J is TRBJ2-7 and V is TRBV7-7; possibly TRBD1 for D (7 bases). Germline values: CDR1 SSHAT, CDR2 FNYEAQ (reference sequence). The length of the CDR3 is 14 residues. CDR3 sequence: CASSLGGRAGEQYF. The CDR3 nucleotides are TGTGCTAGCAGCTTAGGGGGCAGGGCGGGGGAGCAGTACTTC.

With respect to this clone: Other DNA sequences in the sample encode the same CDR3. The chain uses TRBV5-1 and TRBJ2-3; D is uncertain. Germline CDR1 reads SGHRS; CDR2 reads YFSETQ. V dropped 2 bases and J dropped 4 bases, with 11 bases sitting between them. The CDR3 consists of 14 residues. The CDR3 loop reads CASSLVLSADTQYF. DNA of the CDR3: TGCGCCAGCAGCTTAGTCCTCAGTGCAGATACGCAGTATTTT.

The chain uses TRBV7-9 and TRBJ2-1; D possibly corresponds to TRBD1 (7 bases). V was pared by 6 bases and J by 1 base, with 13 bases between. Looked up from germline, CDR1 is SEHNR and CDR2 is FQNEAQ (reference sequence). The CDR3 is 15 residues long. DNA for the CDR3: TGTGCCAGCAGGCCCTCAGGGGGGTCCTACAATGAGCAGTTCTTC. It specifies CASRPSGGSYNEQFF.

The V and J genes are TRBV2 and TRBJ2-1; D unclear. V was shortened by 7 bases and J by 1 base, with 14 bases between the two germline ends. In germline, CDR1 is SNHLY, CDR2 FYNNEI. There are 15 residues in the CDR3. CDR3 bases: TGTGCCAGCAAAGTAGAGTCTCTGTCCTACAATGAGCAGTTCTTC. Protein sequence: CASKVESLSYNEQFF.

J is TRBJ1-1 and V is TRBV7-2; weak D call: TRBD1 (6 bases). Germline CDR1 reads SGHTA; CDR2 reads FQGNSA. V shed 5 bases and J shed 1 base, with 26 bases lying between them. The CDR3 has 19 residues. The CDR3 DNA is TGTGCCAGCAGCCGCTCCCCTCCCGGGACATCGATTGGGAACACTGAAGCTTTCTTT. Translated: CASSRSPPGTSIGNTEAFF.

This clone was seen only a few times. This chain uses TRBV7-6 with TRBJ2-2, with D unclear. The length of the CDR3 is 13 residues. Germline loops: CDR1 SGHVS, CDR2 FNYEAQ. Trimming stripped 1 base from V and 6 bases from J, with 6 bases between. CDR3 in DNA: TGTGCCAGCAGCTTAGATCCATCCGGGGAGCTGTTTTTT. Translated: CASSLDPSGELFF. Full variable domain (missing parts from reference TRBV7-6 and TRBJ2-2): GAGVSQSPRYKVTKRGQDVALRCDPISGHVSLYWYRQALGQGPEFLTYFNYEAQQDKSGLPNDRFSAERPEGSISTLTIQRTEQRDSAMYRCASSLDPSGELFFGEGSRLTVL.

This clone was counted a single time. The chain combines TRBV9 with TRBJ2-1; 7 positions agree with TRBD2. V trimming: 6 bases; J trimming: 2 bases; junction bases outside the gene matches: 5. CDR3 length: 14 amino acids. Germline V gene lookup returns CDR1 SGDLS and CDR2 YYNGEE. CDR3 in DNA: TGTGCCAGCACCGGCGGGGGAGCCTACAATGAGCAGTTCTTC. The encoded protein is CASTGGGAYNEQFF.

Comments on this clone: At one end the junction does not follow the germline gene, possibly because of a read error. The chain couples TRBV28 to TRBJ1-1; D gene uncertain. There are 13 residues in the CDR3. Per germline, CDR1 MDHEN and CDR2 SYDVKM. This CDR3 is CASSFSVKTEAFF. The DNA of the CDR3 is TGTGCCAGCAGTTTCAGTGTGAAGACTGAAGCTTTCTTT.

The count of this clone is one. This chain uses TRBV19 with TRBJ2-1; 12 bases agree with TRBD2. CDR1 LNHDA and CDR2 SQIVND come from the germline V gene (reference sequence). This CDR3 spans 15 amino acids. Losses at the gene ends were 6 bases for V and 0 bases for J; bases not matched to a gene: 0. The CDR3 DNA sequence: TGTGCCAGTAGGACTAGCGGGAGCTCCTACAATGAGCAGTTCTTC. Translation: CASRTSGSSYNEQFF.

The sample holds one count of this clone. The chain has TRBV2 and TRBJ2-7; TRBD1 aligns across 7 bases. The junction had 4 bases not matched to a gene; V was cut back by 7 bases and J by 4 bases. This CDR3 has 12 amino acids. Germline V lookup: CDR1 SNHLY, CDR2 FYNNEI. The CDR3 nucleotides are TGTGCCAGCACGAGGGGGCTATACGAGCAGTACTTC. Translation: CASTRGLYEQYF.